Listed below are T cell receptor beta chains from one sample, sequenced in a study of blood T cell repertoires in COVID-19. Some clones are missing from TCRdb's copy, which holds only in-frame ones; the method was immunoSEQ multiplex PCR. The sample lists approximately 490,000 clones, approximately 86% occurring once. The specimen was PBMCs or T cells enriched from blood (not recorded which). All receptors come from a woman in her sixties who had recovered from COVID-19. Both conserved end residues are part of each CDR3. The D gene is left open where the match is weak. Not every row has a clone size; where given, it reads once, few, many or a size class.

V	size	J	length	D	DNA	CDR3
TRBV3-1/TRBV3-2	.	TRBJ1-1	16	TRBD1	TGTGCCAGCAGCCAACATGGACAGGGGGAAGGCACTGAAGCTTTCTTT	CASSQHGQGEGTEAFF
TRBV19	.	TRBJ1-2	13	TRBD1	TGTGCCAGTAGCAGACAGGGGGGTAATGGCTACACCTTC	CASSRQGGNGYTF
TRBV5-4	.	TRBJ1-2	15	TRBD1	TGTGCCAGCAGCTTGCCCCTAGGACAGGGAGAAGGCTACACCTTC	CASSLPLGQGEGYTF
TRBV5-1	.	TRBJ2-7	15	TRBD2	TGCGCCAGCAGCCAGACAACGGGAGGCCCCTACGAGCAGTACTTC	CASSQTTGGPYEQYF
TRBV5-1	.	TRBJ2-3	18	TRBD2	TGCGCCAGCAGCTTGGCCAGTGGGCGGGGGGCGCTCACAGATACGCAGTATTTT	CASSLASGRGALTDTQYF
TRBV19	.	TRBJ2-6	13	.	TGTGCCAGCAGGGTAGCCGGGGCCAACGTCCTGACTTTC	CASRVAGANVLTF
TRBV2	.	TRBJ1-1	13	.	TGTGCCAGCAGGGCAGCAGGGTCTCCCGGTGCTTTCTTT	CASRAAGSPGAFF
TRBV11-3	once	TRBJ2-7	13	.	TGTGCCAGCAGCTGGATACAGGGCTACGAGCAGTACTTC	CASSWIQGYEQYF
TRBV5-1	.	TRBJ1-1	15	TRBD1	TGCGCCAGCAGCTTGGAGGGGACAGCTCTCTCTTCGGCTTTCTTT	CASSLEGTALSSAFF
TRBV6-5	.	TRBJ1-1	14	.	TGTGCCAGCATCCTAGGGGGAAGGAACACTGAAGCTTTCTTT	CASILGGRNTEAFF
TRBV28	.	TRBJ1-2	15	.	TGTGCCAGCAGTATCGTCAGGGGAGGGGGAGTAGGCTACACCTTC	CASSIVRGGGVGYTF
TRBV6-1	.	TRBJ1-4	15	TRBD1	TGTGCCAGCAGTGTCTCCGGGACAGGTAGTGAAAAACTGTTTTTT	CASSVSGTGSEKLFF
TRBV9	.	TRBJ2-7	13	.	TGTGCCAGCAGCGACGGCAGGTCCTACGAGCAGTACTTC	CASSDGRSYEQYF
TRBV7-7	.	TRBJ2-3	16	.	TGTGCTAGCAGCTTAACTCCGGGACTTTTGACAGATACGCAGTATTTT	CASSLTPGLLTDTQYF
TRBV9	once	TRBJ1-2	15	TRBD1	TGTGCCAGCAGCGTAGAAGTCAGGGGGTCGGGCGGCTACACCTTC	CASSVEVRGSGGYTF
TRBV30	.	TRBJ2-1	14	.	TGTGCCTGGAGTCGAAGACGGAGCTACAATGAGCAGTTCTTC	CAWSRRRSYNEQFF
TRBV9	.	TRBJ2-3	21	TRBD2	TGTGCCAGCAGCGTAAAGGGCCAAACCCAACTAGCGGGGGATGTGACAGATACGCAGTATTTT	CASSVKGQTQLAGDVTDTQYF
TRBV2	few	TRBJ2-7	13	.	TGTGCCAGCAGGCGGGACCCCGTCGGCGAGCAGTACTTC	CASRRDPVGEQYF
TRBV2	.	TRBJ2-7	15	TRBD1	TGTGCCACCAAAAAGACAGGGGGAATGGGCTACGAGCAGTACTTC	CATKKTGGMGYEQYF
TRBV19	.	TRBJ1-2	14	.	TGTGCCAGTAGTATCCGGGATCCTAACTATGGCTACACCTTC	CASSIRDPNYGYTF
TRBV7-2	.	TRBJ2-1	14	.	TGTGCCAGCAGCTTAGGACTCAGTTTAAATGAGCAGTTCTTC	CASSLGLSLNEQFF
TRBV6-1	.	TRBJ1-6	14	.	TGTGCCAGCAGTGAAGAGGCAGGAAATTCACCCCTCCACTTT	CASSEEAGNSPLHF
TRBV7-8	.	TRBJ1-1	14	.	TGTGCCAGCAGCCGGGAGGGTCCTTATGCTGAAGCTTTCTTT	CASSREGPYAEAFF
TRBV6-5	.	TRBJ1-1	12	TRBD1	TGTGCCAGCTGGCAGGGGGAAGGTGAAGCTTTCTTT	CASWQGEGEAFF
TRBV5-4	.	TRBJ1-1	15	.	TGTGCCAGCAGCTTGGGAACCAGGTGGGACACTGAAGCTTTCTTT	CASSLGTRWDTEAFF
TRBV9	.	TRBJ2-2	15	TRBD1	TGTGCCAGCAGCCCTCGGACAGGCGACACCGGGGAGCTGTTTTTT	CASSPRTGDTGELFF
TRBV27	.	TRBJ1-5	13	.	TGTGCCAGCAGCCCCGGACAGAATCAGCCCCAGCATTTT	CASSPGQNQPQHF
TRBV2	few	TRBJ1-6	15	TRBD1	TGTGCCACCGACGGACAGGGGTTGGTTAATTCACCCCTCCACTTT	CATDGQGLVNSPLHF
TRBV28	.	TRBJ1-4	15	.	TGTGCCAGCCGAATAGGAGGGGTGGGAGGTGAAAAACTGTTTTTT	CASRIGGVGGEKLFF
TRBV2	.	TRBJ2-1	15	TRBD1	TGTGCCAGCAGTTCCGACAGGGGGCAATACAATGAGCAGTTCTTC	CASSSDRGQYNEQFF
TRBV12-5	once	TRBJ2-7	15	.	TGTGCTAGTGGTTTAGTACTTTCTAGCTCCTACGAGCAGTACTTC	CASGLVLSSSYEQYF
TRBV2	.	TRBJ2-2	12	.	TGTGCCAGCAGGTACAGAACCGGGGAGCTGTTTTTT	CASRYRTGELFF
TRBV18	.	TRBJ1-2	15	TRBD1	TGTGCCAGCTCACCACCCCCTACAGGGGTGTACGGCTACACCTTC	CASSPPPTGVYGYTF
TRBV5-1	.	TRBJ2-1	13	.	TGCGCCAGCAGCTTGGCCGAGCCGACCAGGGGGTTCTTC	CASSLAEPTRGFF
TRBV6-4	.	TRBJ2-1	14	TRBD2	TGTGCCAGCAGTGAGGGGGGGACCATAAATGAGCAGTTCTTC	CASSEGGTINEQFF
TRBV24-1	.	TRBJ1-2	12	TRBD1	TGTGCCACCAGTCAGGGGGCAGGTGGCTACACCTTC	CATSQGAGGYTF
TRBV6-6	.	TRBJ2-2	16	.	TGTGCCAGCAGTCCAGGGTCCGAGAGTGGCATCGGGGAGCTGTTTTTT	CASSPGSESGIGELFF
TRBV9	once	TRBJ1-2	14	.	TGTGCCAGCAGCGCGGTTGCGGGGGCAGGTGGCTACACCTTC	CASSAVAGAGGYTF
TRBV11-2	.	TRBJ2-7	14	TRBD1	TGTGCCAGCAGCTACGGACAGGGAGGCTACGAGCAGTACTTC	CASSYGQGGYEQYF
TRBV7-6	.	TRBJ2-3	15	.	TGTGCCAGCAGAGAGGTGGGGGGGCCGACAGATACGCAGTATTTT	CASREVGGPTDTQYF
TRBV2	.	TRBJ1-1	14	.	TGTGCCAGCAGTGAGGTCAGGGAGAACACTGAAGCTTTCTTT	CASSEVRENTEAFF
TRBV11-2	.	TRBJ1-5	13	.	TGTGCCAGCAGCTGGGGAGGCAATCAGCCCCAGCATTTT	CASSWGGNQPQHF
TRBV5-5	.	TRBJ2-2	16	.	TGTGCCAGCAGCTTGGGTCCCGGGCAGGGAACCGGGGAGCTGTTTTTT	CASSLGPGQGTGELFF
TRBV5-1	.	TRBJ2-5	16	TRBD2	TGCGCCAGCAGCTTGCGTCCGGTTACGGGAGGAGAGGCCCAGTACTTC	CASSLRPVTGGEAQYF
TRBV11-2	.	TRBJ2-7	15	TRBD2	TGTGCCAGCAGCTTGGGAGGGGTGAGCTCCTACGAGCAGTACTTC	CASSLGGVSSYEQYF
TRBV27	.	TRBJ1-2	15	TRBD1	TGTGCCAGCAGTAAAACCGACAGGGTGGACTATGGCTACACCTTC	CASSKTDRVDYGYTF
TRBV2	.	TRBJ2-7	13	TRBD1	TGTGCCAGCAGCCCGGGACAGGGACGCGAGCAGTACTTC	CASSPGQGREQYF
TRBV7-2	.	TRBJ1-4	14	TRBD1	TGTGCCAGCAGCCTCGGGACAGGGTATGAAAAACTGTTTTTT	CASSLGTGYEKLFF
TRBV5-1	.	TRBJ2-1	19	TRBD2	TGCGCCAGCAATGGGGGGGCCCTCAGTGCCGGGACTAGCCGGAATGAGCAGTTCTTC	CASNGGALSAGTSRNEQFF
TRBV2	.	TRBJ2-3	11	.	TGTGCCAGCCCTGAGCCAGATACGCAGTATTTT	CASPEPDTQYF
TRBV24-1	.	TRBJ2-6	16	.	TGTGCCACCAGTGATTTGGTGGGGCTTTGGGCCAACGTCCTGACTTTC	CATSDLVGLWANVLTF
TRBV3-1/TRBV3-2	few	TRBJ1-3	15	TRBD1	TGTGCCAGCAGCCAAGGGACAGGGCCAGGAAACACCATATATTTT	CASSQGTGPGNTIYF
TRBV6-2/TRBV6-3	.	TRBJ1-1	16	.	TGTGCCAGCAGTTACTCTGTTGTCGGGGTCATCACTGAAGCTTTCTTT	CASSYSVVGVITEAFF
TRBV6-1	.	TRBJ2-4	12	.	TGTGCCAGCAGTGAATTGGTAGGCAGGCAGTACTTC	CASSELVGRQYF